Presented here are 27 T cell receptor beta chains from one specimen sequenced in a study of OX40 agonist ivuxolimab in advanced cancers. Clones were read by immunoSEQ multiplex PCR, and TCRdb kept only the in-frame ones, dropping some. The profile covers about 59,000 clones, with approximately 94% appearing a single time and approximately 19% taken by the ten largest. The sample was CD4+ or CD8+ T cells sorted from blood, taken in a trial of the OX40 agonist ivuxolimab. The receptors stem from an adult with an advanced solid tumor such as melanoma, head and neck, liver or kidney cancer.

This clone counts as medium-sized. CDR3 loop: CASSLGTSYSNQPQHF. As DNA, the CDR3 is TGTGCCAGCAGCTTGGGGACATCCTATAGCAATCAGCCCCAGCATTTT. This chain joins TRBV5-5 and TRBJ1-5, with D possibly being TRBD1 (5 bases). V shed 0 bases and J shed 0 bases, with 10 bases lying between them. Germline loops: CDR1 SGHKS, CDR2 YYEKEE (reference sequence). The CDR3 loop spans 16 amino acids.

CDR3 nucleotide sequence: TGCGCCAGCAGCCCCGTCGGGGCTAGCGGCCGTAGGGGGACCTACAATGAGCAGTTCTTC. Protein product: CASSPVGASGRRGTYNEQFF. The V call is TRBV4-3, the J call TRBJ2-1, with D possibly being TRBD2 (7 bases). The CDR3 spans 20 residues. V was trimmed by 4 bases and J by 2 bases, leaving 27 bases between them. Germline CDR1 and CDR2: LGHNA and YSLEER.

The chain couples TRBV6-1 to TRBJ1-1; the D gene is possibly TRBD1 (6 bases). The CDR3 length is 15 residues. The V gene's germline CDR1 is MNHNS and CDR2 SASEGT. The V and J ends lost 6 bases and 0 bases respectively, with 14 bases between them. CDR3 in amino acids: CASRDFRGLNTEAFF. The CDR3 DNA follows: TGTGCCAGCAGGGATTTCAGGGGTTTGAACACTGAAGCTTTCTTT.

To note about this clone: One end of the junction does not line up with germline, which may come from a read error. The genes are TRBV5-8 and TRBJ1-4, with no clear D. The CDR3 loop spans 11 amino acids. CDR1 is SGHTS, CDR2 YDEGEE, per germline. The CDR3 protein is CASSPPPDGVF. CDR3 DNA: TGTGCCAGCAGCCCCCCCCCTGACGGAGTTTTT.

The J gene is TRBJ1-2, the V gene TRBV6-5, with 10 bases matching TRBD1. The CDR3 loop spans 15 amino acids. The trim removed 5 bases at V and 3 bases at J, leaving 6 bases unmatched. Germline V CDR1 and CDR2: MNHEY, SVGAGI. CDR3 protein: CASSPTTGGHYGYTF. CDR3 DNA sequence: TGTGCCAGCAGTCCGACGACAGGGGGCCACTATGGCTACACCTTC.

DNA for the CDR3: TGTGCCAGCAGCTTAGGGACAGGGGACGAGCAGTACTTC. This translates into CASSLGTGDEQYF. The J gene is TRBJ2-7, the V gene TRBV11-2, with 9 bases lining up with TRBD1. The CDR3 sequence is 13 residues long. V was pared by 1 base and J by 5 bases, with 0 bases of the junction left unmatched. Germline V gene sequence: CDR1 SGHAT, CDR2 FQNNGV.

The J gene is TRBJ1-2, the V gene TRBV7-8; 10 positions match TRBD1. The V gene end was trimmed by 2 bases and the J gene end by 0 bases; junction bases not matched to a gene: 6. CDR1 SGHVS and CDR2 FQNEAQ come from the germline V gene. The CDR3 contains 17 residues. The CDR3 loop is CASSLTRGQGANYGYTF. Here the CDR3 DNA reads TGTGCCAGCAGCTTAACGCGTGGACAGGGGGCTAACTATGGCTACACCTTC.

The genes are TRBV5-1 and TRBJ2-7; D gene unclear. Germline V gives CDR1 SGHRS, CDR2 YFSETQ. CDR3 length: 15 residues. V dropped 0 bases and J dropped 5 bases, with 15 bases sitting between them. The CDR3 DNA reads as TGCGCCAGCAGCTTGGTGGCAGACTCTCGGGACGAGCAGTACTTC. This sequence encodes CASSLVADSRDEQYF. Full variable domain (remainder filled in from reference TRBV5-1 and TRBJ2-7): KAGVTQTPRYLIKTRGQQVTLSCSPISGHRSVSWYQQTPGQGLQFLFEYFSETQRNKGNFPGRFSGRQFSNSRSEMNVSTLELGDSALYLCASSLVADSRDEQYFGPGTRLTVT.

This clone came up a few times. The chain has TRBV4-2 and TRBJ2-1; possible D gene TRBD2, 5 bases. V was trimmed by 7 bases and J by 0 bases, leaving 19 bases between them. Germline V gene sequence: CDR1 LGHNA, CDR2 YNFKEQ. This CDR3 contains 17 residues. This chain's CDR3 is CASTSRHGLSSYNEQFF. CDR3 coding DNA: TGTGCCAGCACATCAAGACATGGACTCAGCTCCTACAATGAGCAGTTCTTC.

The genes are TRBV27 and TRBJ2-3, with 11 bases aligning to TRBD2. Trimming at V came to 4 bases and at J to 7 bases, leaving 19 bases not matched to a gene. This CDR3 has 19 residues. Germline assignment: CDR1 MNHEY and CDR2 SMNVEV (reference sequence). The CDR3 coding sequence is TGTGCCAGCAGTTCCCATGCACTCGAACTAGCGGGAGCTCCCTATACGCAGTATTTT. Translated: CASSSHALELAGAPYTQYF.

The J gene is TRBJ2-1, the V gene TRBV27, with TRBD2 identical over 7 bases. The trim removed 7 bases at V and 4 bases at J, leaving 7 bases unmatched. Germline values: CDR1 MNHEY, CDR2 SMNVEV (reference sequence). The length of the CDR3 is 14 residues. The CDR3: CASTAGSGYNEQFF. The CDR3 DNA reads TGTGCCAGCACGGCGGGTAGCGGGTACAATGAGCAGTTCTTC.

The J gene is TRBJ2-7, the V gene TRBV19; 10 positions agree with TRBD2. The length of the CDR3 is 13 residues. The ends lost 11 bases at V and 9 bases at J; junction bases unmatched: 13. Germline lookup yields CDR1 LNHDA and CDR2 SQIVND (reference sequence). In DNA form, the CDR3 reads TGTGCCTCTAAAAAGGGCTCTAGCGGGAGGCAGTACTTC. Protein product: CASKKGSSGRQYF. The full variable domain, rest sourced from reference TRBV19 and TRBJ2-7, is DGGITQSPKYLFRKEGQNVTLSCEQNLNHDAMYWYRQDPGQGLRLIYYSQIVNDFQKGDIAEGYSVSREKKESFPLTVTSAQKNPTAFYLCASKKGSSGRQYFGPGTRLTVT.

This sequence joins TRBV4-3 and TRBJ1-1; D is ambiguous. In germline, CDR1 is LGHNA, CDR2 YSLEER. V was clipped by 5 bases and J by 0 bases, with 16 bases between them. The CDR3 loop spans 16 amino acids. The CDR3 region has the DNA TGCGCCAGCAGCTCCTCTCAGACCAATATGAACACTGAAGCTTTCTTT. The encoded protein is CASSSSQTNMNTEAFF.

This clone was seen once. The V and J genes are TRBV4-3 and TRBJ2-3; TRBD2 agrees at 7 bases. V lost 6 bases, J lost 0 bases, and 15 bases stayed unmatched. The CDR3 is made up of 18 amino acids. Germline V gene sequence: CDR1 LGHNA, CDR2 YSLEER. Here the CDR3 reads CASRDLAGVGPSTDTQYF. CDR3 nucleotide sequence: TGCGCCAGCAGGGACTTAGCGGGTGTGGGTCCTAGCACAGATACGCAGTATTTT.

The chain carries TRBV4-3 and TRBJ2-3; no clear D. The germline V gene encodes CDR1 LGHNA and CDR2 YSLEER. The germline V and J ends were trimmed by 1 base and 3 bases, with 5 bases remaining between them. This CDR3 is built from 13 residues. DNA for the CDR3: TGCGCCAGCAGCCAAGTTATAACAGATACGCAGTATTTT. Translation gives CASSQVITDTQYF.

The rearrangement uses TRBV6-5 and TRBJ2-7; no clear D. V lost 5 bases and J lost 0, with 11 bases in between. Per the germline V gene, CDR1 is MNHEY and CDR2 is SVGAGI. This CDR3 spans 14 amino acids. The CDR3 here is CASSGISSSYEQYF. The CDR3 DNA reads as TGTGCCAGCAGTGGTATATCGAGCTCCTACGAGCAGTACTTC.

V usage is TRBV4-3 and J usage is TRBJ2-1; TRBD1 matches at 8 bases. This CDR3 comprises 15 residues. Germline V gene data show CDR1 as LGHNA and CDR2 as YSLEER. V trimming: 1 base; J trimming: 8 bases; junction bases outside the gene matches: 7. The CDR3 bases are TGCGCCAGCAGCCAAGGGGCAGGGGGCGCGGATGAGCAGTTCTTC. This encodes CASSQGAGGADEQFF.

The V and J genes are TRBV4-1 and TRBJ2-7, with 8 bases aligning to TRBD2. CDR1 and CDR2 from the germline V gene are MGHRA and YSYEKL. V shed 1 base, J shed 4 bases, and the junction held 6 bases outside the gene matches. The CDR3 is 15 residues long. This CDR3 is CASSQGRGGTYEQYF. DNA of the CDR3: TGCGCCAGCAGCCAAGGCCGGGGGGGGACGTACGAGCAGTACTTC.

This clone was seen a few times. This rearrangement joins TRBV7-2 to TRBJ2-1; D tentatively fits TRBD1 or TRBD2 (5 bases each). CDR3 length: 13 amino acids. Between the trimmed V and J ends, which lost 5 bases and 12 bases, there was a span of 17 bases. The germline gives CDR1 SGHTA, CDR2 FQGNSA. CDR3 DNA sequence: TGTGCCAGCAGCCCGGGGCCCAACTGGGGGCAGTTCTTC. This gives the protein CASSPGPNWGQFF.

The DNA for the CDR3 is TGCGCCAGCAGACCGGGACTAGCGGGAAATGAGCAGTTCTTC. This sequence encodes CASRPGLAGNEQFF. The chain employs TRBV5-1 and TRBJ2-1, with 13 nucleotides matching TRBD2. After removal of 5 bases from V and 7 bases from J, the junction contained 3 bases not matched to a gene. Germline V gene lookup returns CDR1 SGHRS and CDR2 YFSETQ. This CDR3 region has 14 residues.

This sequence joins TRBV11-2 and TRBJ1-5; D gene unclear. The V and J ends lost 1 base and 7 bases respectively, with 23 bases between them. The germline V gene has CDR1 SGHAT and CDR2 FQNNGV. This CDR3 is built from 18 residues. The DNA for the CDR3 is TGTGCCAGCAGCTTAGGAGGAGTGGGCACCGGGCGGGGACAGCCCCAGCATTTT. Protein: CASSLGGVGTGRGQPQHF.

CDR3 protein: CASSRAWRGGETQYF. CDR3 DNA: TGTGCCAGCAGCCGCGCCTGGAGGGGAGGAGAGACCCAGTACTTC. V is TRBV11-2 and J is TRBJ2-5, with a tentative D call TRBD2 (6 bases). Trimming cost V 5 bases and J 4 bases, with 17 bases left between them. The CDR3 length is 15 residues. Germline-derived CDR1 and CDR2 are SGHAT and FQNNGV. The whole variable domain, remainder taken from reference TRBV11-2 and TRBJ2-5, is EAGVAQSPRYKIIEKRQSVAFWCNPISGHATLYWYQQILGQGPKLLIQFQNNGVVDDSQLPKDRFSAERLKGVDSTLKIQPAKLEDSAVYLCASSRAWRGGETQYFGPGTRLLVL.

The chain is built from TRBV4-3 and TRBJ1-2; a weak D match, TRBD1 (5 bases). The CDR3 has 14 amino acids. Trimming cost V 4 bases and J 4 bases, with 13 bases left between them. The germline gives CDR1 LGHNA, CDR2 YSLEER. The CDR3 here is CASSLSGALYGYTF. In DNA form, the CDR3 reads TGCGCCAGCAGCCTCAGCGGGGCCCTCTATGGCTACACCTTC.

CDR3 in amino acids: CASSDTGVLNEQYF. The CDR3 coding sequence is TGTGCCAGCAGCGATACAGGGGTTTTAAACGAGCAGTACTTC. The chain joins TRBV5-6 to TRBJ2-7, with 7 bases that match TRBD1. V trimming: 4 bases; J trimming: 5 bases; junction bases outside the gene matches: 9. CDR3 length equals 14 residues. In germline, CDR1 is SGHDT, CDR2 YYEEEE.

The J gene is TRBJ1-2, the V gene TRBV19, with D perhaps TRBD1 (5 bases). The CDR3 loop spans 16 amino acids. Germline CDR1 and CDR2: LNHDA and SQIVND (reference sequence). Trimming took off 8 bases at V and 6 bases at J, with 25 bases between the two ends. The CDR3 protein is CASREDMDSLLDGYTF. The CDR3 coding sequence is TGTGCCAGTCGGGAGGACATGGATAGCCTTCTGGATGGCTACACCTTC.

CDR3 coding DNA: TGTGCCAGCAGTCAGCCGGTCGGGGGCGGCTACGAGCAGTACTTC. It specifies CASSQPVGGGYEQYF. The chain joins TRBV7-6 to TRBJ2-7; D may correspond to TRBD1 or TRBD2 (6 bases each). V was cut by 6 bases and J by 3 bases, with 18 bases left in between. The germline CDR1 and CDR2 sequences are SGHVS and FNYEAQ. This CDR3 has 15 residues.

The V gene is TRBV5-4, the J gene TRBJ2-3; either TRBD1 or TRBD2 may fit D (5 bases each). V lost 3 bases and J 1 base, leaving 18 bases between the germline ends. This CDR3 is built from 17 residues. The V gene's germline CDR1 is SGHNT and CDR2 YYREEE (reference sequence). The CDR3 DNA is TGTGCCAGCAGCTGGGGGTTAGACCGCCTTCGCACAGATACGCAGTATTTT. Its protein is CASSWGLDRLRTDTQYF.